Listed here are 22 T cell receptor beta chains from one sample, sequenced in a study of blood T cell repertoires in COVID-19. Data came from immunoSEQ multiplex PCR; TCRdb stores just in-frame clones and leaves some out. Of 300,000 to 500,000 clones listed, over 75% are singletons. The sequenced sample consisted of PBMCs or T cells enriched from blood (not recorded which). The receptors were sampled from a woman aged 30 to 39 with acute COVID-19.

This clone was seen only once. The rearrangement links TRBV29-1 to TRBJ1-1; possibly TRBD1 for D (5 bases). V lost 4 bases, J lost 0 bases, and 12 bases lay in between. CDR3 size: 14 residues. Germline V CDR1 and CDR2: SQVTM, ANQGSEA. As DNA, the CDR3 is TGCAGCGTTGGACAGAATTACATGAACACTGAAGCTTTCTTT. Translation gives CSVGQNYMNTEAFF.

The chain recombines TRBV27 with TRBJ2-2, with TRBD2 matching 7 bases. The V and J ends lost 6 bases and 6 bases, in that order; junction bases with no gene match: 7. There are 14 residues in the CDR3. From germline, CDR1 is MNHEY and CDR2 SMNVEV (reference sequence). As DNA, the CDR3 is TGTGCCAGCAGCCGCGGGGGTCGGGCCGGGGAGCTGTTTTTT. It encodes CASSRGGRAGELFF.

The V gene is TRBV9, the J gene TRBJ2-4; TRBD1 matches at 8 bases. Looked up from germline, CDR1 is SGDLS and CDR2 is YYNGEE. This CDR3 is built from 12 residues. The V and J ends lost 3 bases and 7 bases, in that order; junction bases with no gene match: 0. In nucleotides, the CDR3 is TGTGCCAGCAGCGGGACAGGGAACATTCAGTACTTC. The encoded protein is CASSGTGNIQYF.

The chain combines TRBV7-8 with TRBJ2-7, with 12 bases lining up with TRBD1. Trimming at V came to 1 base and at J to 5 bases, leaving 3 bases not matched to a gene. The V gene's germline CDR1 is SGHVS and CDR2 FQNEAQ. The length of the CDR3 is 15 residues. In DNA form, the CDR3 reads TGTGCCAGCAGCTTAGGGGACAGGGGGCGAAACGAGCAGTACTTC. Its translation is CASSLGDRGRNEQYF.

This rearrangement joins TRBV12-3 or TRBV12-4 to TRBJ1-1; maybe TRBD1 (5 bases). The CDR3 has 12 amino acids. Trimming shortened V by 5 bases and J by 9 bases, and 13 bases separated the two germline ends. CDR3 sequence: CASSTGTGKAFF. The CDR3, as DNA: TGTGCCAGCAGTACCGGGACTGGGAAAGCTTTCTTT.

The rearrangement joins TRBV4-1 to TRBJ1-2; 9 bases are shared with TRBD1. The CDR3 has 15 residues. V was clipped by 8 bases and J by 8 bases; unmatched bases: 15. The germline CDR1 and CDR2 sequences are MGHRA and YSYEKL. The CDR3 region has the DNA TGCGCCAGCGCCCTGTACCCGGGACAGGGTCTAGGCTACACCTTC. Amino acid sequence: CASALYPGQGLGYTF.

The genes are TRBV5-5 and TRBJ1-6, with TRBD1 as a possible D gene (6 bases). The CDR3 is 17 residues long. V shed 2 bases and J shed 8 bases, with 20 bases lying between them. Germline values: CDR1 SGHKS, CDR2 YYEKEE (reference sequence). The CDR3 region is CASSLAGAGPKDSPLHF. The CDR3 DNA reads as TGTGCCAGCAGCTTAGCAGGGGCAGGGCCGAAGGATTCACCCCTCCACTTT.

This chain joins TRBV6-6 and TRBJ1-6; the match to TRBD1 covers 7 bases. Germline V lookup: CDR1 MNHNY, CDR2 SVGAGI (reference sequence). The length of the CDR3 is 15 residues. V was pared by 1 base and J by 7 bases, with 4 bases of the junction left unmatched. CDR3 nucleotide sequence: TGTGCCAGCAGTTACTACAGGGGTTACAATTCACCCCTCCACTTT. It specifies CASSYYRGYNSPLHF.

The chain uses TRBV11-3 and TRBJ1-1, with D hard to call. In germline, CDR1 is SGHNT, CDR2 YENEEA. The CDR3 is 15 residues long. The V and J ends lost 5 bases and 0 bases respectively, with 13 bases between them. The CDR3 DNA is TGTGCCAGCAGCCCAGGCGTTAAAATGAACACTGAAGCTTTCTTT. As protein: CASSPGVKMNTEAFF.

The rearrangement joins TRBV19 to TRBJ2-7; 8 nucleotides line up with TRBD2. The CDR3 has 13 amino acids. Germline values: CDR1 LNHDA, CDR2 SQIVND (reference sequence). After removal of 9 bases from V and 5 bases from J, the junction contained 9 bases not matched to a gene. The CDR3 DNA is TGTGCCAGCTCGGGGGGGCCGGTAGACGAGCAGTACTTC. Protein sequence: CASSGGPVDEQYF.

The chain combines TRBV9 with TRBJ1-3; D is perhaps TRBD1 (6 bases). The CDR3 is made up of 17 amino acids. Trimming left V 4 bases short and J 7 bases short, with 24 bases between. The germline V gene has CDR1 SGDLS and CDR2 YYNGEE. The CDR3 loop reads CASSSWGGTSAGNTIYF. Written as DNA, the CDR3 is TGTGCCAGCAGCTCTTGGGGGGGGACATCAGCAGGCAACACCATATATTTT.

The chain has TRBV5-1 and TRBJ2-7; 10 bases match TRBD2. CDR1 is SGHRS, CDR2 YFSETQ, per germline. The V gene end was trimmed by 4 bases and the J gene end by 2 bases; junction bases not matched to a gene: 3. CDR3 length: 14 residues. The CDR3: CASSTSGTAYEQYF. CDR3 nucleotide sequence: TGCGCCAGCAGCACTAGCGGGACAGCCTACGAGCAGTACTTC.

The gene calls are TRBV29-1 and TRBJ2-7; the match to TRBD1 covers 9 bases. The CDR3 loop spans 13 amino acids. Trimming removed 5 bases from V and 9 bases from J; junction bases left unmatched: 11. Germline V gives CDR1 SQVTM, CDR2 ANQGSEA. DNA for the CDR3: TGCAGCGTTCCCCGGGACAGGGTCGGGGGGCAGTACTTC. As protein: CSVPRDRVGGQYF.

The chain is built from TRBV9 and TRBJ1-1, with D possibly matching TRBD1 (5 bases). V was shortened by 2 bases and J by 0 bases, with 11 bases between the two germline ends. CDR3 length: 15 amino acids. CDR1 SGDLS and CDR2 YYNGEE come from the germline V gene. CDR3 in amino acids: CASSVGGNMNTEAFF. DNA of the CDR3: TGTGCCAGCAGCGTCGGGGGTAACATGAACACTGAAGCTTTCTTT.

The CDR3 DNA reads TGTGCCAGCATCAGTCAGGGAACAGATACGCAGTATTTT. It encodes CASISQGTDTQYF. The chain employs TRBV2 and TRBJ2-3, with a possible D match to TRBD1 (5 bases). V gave up 7 bases and J gave up 3 bases, with 11 bases separating them. The CDR3 contains 13 residues. Germline V gene sequence: CDR1 SNHLY, CDR2 FYNNEI.

The chain joins TRBV9 to TRBJ2-2, with D unresolved. The CDR3 length is 13 residues. The V end lost 0 bases, the J end lost 6 bases, and 6 bases lay between the germline ends. The germline V gene encodes CDR1 SGDLS and CDR2 YYNGEE. The CDR3 is CASSVGGPGELFF. In nucleotides, the CDR3 is TGTGCCAGCAGCGTAGGTGGGCCCGGGGAGCTGTTTTTT.

The CDR3 protein is CASSKAPGQGNTEAFF. Here the CDR3 DNA reads TGCGCCAGCAGCAAAGCGCCGGGACAGGGCAACACTGAAGCTTTCTTT. The chain links TRBV5-1 to TRBJ1-1; 9 bases map to TRBD1. J was trimmed by 2 bases and V by 4 bases; bases with no gene match: 9. Germline CDR1 and CDR2: SGHRS and YFSETQ. The CDR3 has 16 residues.

The rearrangement joins TRBV30 to TRBJ2-7; TRBD1 matches at 8 bases. The germline V gene encodes CDR1 GTSNPN and CDR2 SVGIG (reference sequence). The CDR3 spans 16 residues. J was trimmed by 1 base and V by 3 bases; bases with no gene match: 11. CDR3 protein: CAWRENRDRRSYEQYF. The CDR3 nucleotides are TGTGCCTGGAGAGAAAACCGGGACAGGAGATCCTACGAGCAGTACTTC.

The chain employs TRBV2 and TRBJ1-1; D remains unclear. CDR3 length: 12 amino acids. Deletions cut 6 bases from V and 2 bases from J, with 7 bases between. Germline V gives CDR1 SNHLY, CDR2 FYNNEI. The CDR3 DNA sequence: TGTGCCAGCAGGGGGAGTAACACTGAAGCTTTCTTT. Translated: CASRGSNTEAFF.

The chain uses TRBV2 and TRBJ1-6; 9 positions match TRBD1. Germline loops: CDR1 SNHLY, CDR2 FYNNEI. The trim removed 1 base at V and 6 bases at J, leaving 7 bases unmatched. The CDR3 spans 17 residues. CDR3 residues: CASSEGGQGIGNSPLHF. The CDR3 DNA reads TGTGCCAGCAGTGAAGGGGGACAGGGTATCGGTAATTCACCCCTCCACTTT.

Only a few counts were recorded for this clone. The DNA of the CDR3 is TGTGCCACCAGTGACCGGACGACAGGGGCCGAGCAGTACTTC. It is translated as CATSDRTTGAEQYF. V is TRBV24-1 and J is TRBJ2-7; 8 nucleotides match TRBD1. Germline V CDR1 and CDR2: KGHDR, SFDVKD. The V and J ends lost 4 bases and 6 bases, in that order; junction bases with no gene match: 7. CDR3 size: 14 residues.

Concerning this clone itself: The identical CDR3 is also encoded by other nucleotide sequences in the sample. The chain combines TRBV7-3 with TRBJ2-1; 11 bases agree with TRBD2. Germline V lookup: CDR1 SGHTA, CDR2 FQGTGA. V was pared by 5 bases and J by 4 bases, with 4 bases of the junction left unmatched. This CDR3 is built from 15 residues. The DNA of the CDR3 is TGTGCCAGCAGCATTACTAGCGGGGGTTACAATGAGCAGTTCTTC. This encodes CASSITSGGYNEQFF.